This T cell receptor beta chain was documented in a study of patients and donors after allogeneic stem cell transplantation. Each CDR3 protein gets one entry after TCRdb re-called the RT-PCR reads with MiXCR. The data contain around 150,000 distinct CDR3 sequences, 30% of them singletons. This CDR3 contains 16 residues. V lost 3 bases, J lost 3 bases, and 16 bases lay in between. The germline CDR1 and CDR2 sequences are MGHRA and YSYEKL. This clonotype showed up just a few times. Input material: blood, either unsorted or a sorted T cell fraction (not recorded which). The TCR originated in a human donor who was either an allogeneic HSCT recipient or a stem cell or donor lymphocyte infusion donor (not recorded which). It is not recorded whose cells these are; they may come from a transplant donor. The chain carries TRBV4-1 and TRBJ2-3; unclear D gene. The CDR3 nucleotides read TGCGCCAGCAGCCAGACGGAGAGCGTCGGGACAGATACGCAGTATTTT. As protein: CASSQTESVGTDTQYF.